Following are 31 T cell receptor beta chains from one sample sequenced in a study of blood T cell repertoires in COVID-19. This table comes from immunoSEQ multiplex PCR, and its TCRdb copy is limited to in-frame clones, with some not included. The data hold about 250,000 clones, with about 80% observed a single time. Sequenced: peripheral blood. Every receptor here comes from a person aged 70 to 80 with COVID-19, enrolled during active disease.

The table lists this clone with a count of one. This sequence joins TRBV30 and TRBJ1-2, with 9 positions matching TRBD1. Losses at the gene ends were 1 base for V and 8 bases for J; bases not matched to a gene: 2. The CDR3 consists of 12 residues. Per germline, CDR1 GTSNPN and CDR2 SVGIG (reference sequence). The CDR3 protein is CAWSAGQGGYTF. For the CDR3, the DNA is TGTGCCTGGAGTGCGGGACAGGGAGGCTACACCTTC.

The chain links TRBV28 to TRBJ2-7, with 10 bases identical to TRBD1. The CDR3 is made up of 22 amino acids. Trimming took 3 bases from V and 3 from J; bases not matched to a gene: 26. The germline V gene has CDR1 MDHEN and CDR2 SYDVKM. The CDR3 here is CASSFDRTGGIGAIILGYEQYF. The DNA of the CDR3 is TGTGCCAGCAGTTTCGACCGGACAGGGGGAATTGGGGCGATTATCTTGGGCTACGAGCAGTACTTC.

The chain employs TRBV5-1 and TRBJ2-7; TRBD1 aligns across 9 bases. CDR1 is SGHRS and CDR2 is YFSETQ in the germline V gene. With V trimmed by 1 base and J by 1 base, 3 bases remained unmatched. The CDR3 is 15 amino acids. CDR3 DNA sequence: TGCGCCAGCAGCTTGCTACAGGGGGCTTCCTACGAGCAGTACTTC. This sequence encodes CASSLLQGASYEQYF.

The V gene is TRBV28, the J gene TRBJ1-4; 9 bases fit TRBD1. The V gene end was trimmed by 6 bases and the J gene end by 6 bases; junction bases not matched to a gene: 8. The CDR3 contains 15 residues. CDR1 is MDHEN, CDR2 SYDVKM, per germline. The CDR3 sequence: CASSLNRGLYEKLFF. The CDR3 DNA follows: TGTGCCAGCAGCCTGAACAGGGGGCTTTATGAAAAACTGTTTTTT. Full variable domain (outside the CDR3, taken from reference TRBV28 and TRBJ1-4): DVKVTQSSRYLVKRTGEKVFLECVQDMDHENMFWYRQDPGLGLRLIYFSYDVKMKEKGDIPEGYSVSREKKERFSLILESASTNQTSMYLCASSLNRGLYEKLFFGSGTQLSVL.

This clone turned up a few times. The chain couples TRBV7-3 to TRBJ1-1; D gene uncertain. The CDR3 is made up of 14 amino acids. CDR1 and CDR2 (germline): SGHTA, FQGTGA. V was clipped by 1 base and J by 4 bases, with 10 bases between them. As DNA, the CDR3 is TGTGCCAGCAGCTTAAAGGACGGAGGCACTGAAGCTTTCTTT. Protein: CASSLKDGGTEAFF.

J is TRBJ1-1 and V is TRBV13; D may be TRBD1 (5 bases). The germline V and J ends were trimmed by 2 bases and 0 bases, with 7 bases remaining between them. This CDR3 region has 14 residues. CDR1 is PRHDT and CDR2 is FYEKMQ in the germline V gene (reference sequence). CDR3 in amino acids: CASSLLGVNTEAFF. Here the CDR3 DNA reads TGTGCCAGCAGCTTATTAGGGGTGAACACTGAAGCTTTCTTT.

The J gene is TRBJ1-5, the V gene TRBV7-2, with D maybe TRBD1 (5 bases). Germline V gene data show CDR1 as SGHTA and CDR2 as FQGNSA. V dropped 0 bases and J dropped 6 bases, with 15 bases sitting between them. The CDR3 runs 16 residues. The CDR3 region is CASSLALGGGGQPQHF. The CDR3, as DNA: TGTGCCAGCAGCTTAGCTCTGGGGGGAGGCGGTCAGCCCCAGCATTTT.

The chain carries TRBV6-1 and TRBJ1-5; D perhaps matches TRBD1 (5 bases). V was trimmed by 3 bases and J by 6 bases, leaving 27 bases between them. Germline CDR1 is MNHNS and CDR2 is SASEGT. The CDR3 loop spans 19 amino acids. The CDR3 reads CASSERPTEAEVFGQPQHF. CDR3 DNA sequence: TGTGCCAGCAGTGAGAGACCGACAGAGGCGGAAGTGTTTGGTCAGCCCCAGCATTTT.

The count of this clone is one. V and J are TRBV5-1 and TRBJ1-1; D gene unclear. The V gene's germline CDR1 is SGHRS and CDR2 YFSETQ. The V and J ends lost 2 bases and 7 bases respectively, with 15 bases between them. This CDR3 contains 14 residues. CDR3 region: CASSFTSNSGEAFF. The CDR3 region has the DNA TGCGCCAGCAGCTTTACCTCAAACTCGGGTGAAGCTTTCTTT. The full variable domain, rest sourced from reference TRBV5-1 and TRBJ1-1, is KAGVTQTPRYLIKTRGQQVTLSCSPISGHRSVSWYQQTPGQGLQFLFEYFSETQRNKGNFPGRFSGRQFSNSRSEMNVSTLELGDSALYLCASSFTSNSGEAFFGQGTRLTVV.

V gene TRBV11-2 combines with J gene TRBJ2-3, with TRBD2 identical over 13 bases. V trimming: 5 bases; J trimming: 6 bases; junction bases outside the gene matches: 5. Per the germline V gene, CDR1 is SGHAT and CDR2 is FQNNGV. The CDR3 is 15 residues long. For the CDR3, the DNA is TGTGCCAGCAGCACACTAGCGGGGGGGTGGGATACGCAGTATTTT. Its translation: CASSTLAGGWDTQYF.

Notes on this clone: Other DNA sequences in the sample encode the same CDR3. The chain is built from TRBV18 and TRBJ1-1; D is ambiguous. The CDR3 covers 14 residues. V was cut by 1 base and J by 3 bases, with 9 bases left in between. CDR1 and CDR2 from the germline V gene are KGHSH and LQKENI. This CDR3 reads CASSPLGADTEAFF. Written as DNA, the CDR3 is TGTGCCAGCTCACCACTGGGAGCGGACACTGAAGCTTTCTTT.

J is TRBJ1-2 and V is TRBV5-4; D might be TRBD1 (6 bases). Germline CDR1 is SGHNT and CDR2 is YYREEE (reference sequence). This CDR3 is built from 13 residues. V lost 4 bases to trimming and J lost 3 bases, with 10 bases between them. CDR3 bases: TGTGCCAGCAGCGCCGACAGGCACTATGGCTACACCTTC. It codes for CASSADRHYGYTF.

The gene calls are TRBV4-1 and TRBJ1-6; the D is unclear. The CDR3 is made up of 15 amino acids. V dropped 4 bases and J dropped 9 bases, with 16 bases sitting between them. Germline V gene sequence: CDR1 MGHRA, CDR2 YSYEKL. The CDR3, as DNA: TGCGCCAGCAGCCCAGAGGGTCGGGGAGGTTCACCCCTCCACTTT. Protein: CASSPEGRGGSPLHF.

CDR3 amino acids: CASSQPGQGYYEQYF. CDR3 sequence (DNA): TGCGCCAGCAGCCAGCCCGGACAGGGATACTACGAGCAGTACTTC. J is TRBJ2-7 and V is TRBV4-1; 8 nucleotides match TRBD1. Germline V lookup: CDR1 MGHRA, CDR2 YSYEKL. V trimming: 3 bases; J trimming: 3 bases; junction bases outside the gene matches: 7. This CDR3 spans 15 amino acids.

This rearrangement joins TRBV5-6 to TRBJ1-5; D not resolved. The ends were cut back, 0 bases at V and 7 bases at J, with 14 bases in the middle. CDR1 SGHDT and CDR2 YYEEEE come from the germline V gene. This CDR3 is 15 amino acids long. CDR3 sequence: CASSLGRGIQQPQHF. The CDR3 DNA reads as TGTGCCAGCAGCTTGGGTCGCGGTATTCAACAGCCCCAGCATTTT.

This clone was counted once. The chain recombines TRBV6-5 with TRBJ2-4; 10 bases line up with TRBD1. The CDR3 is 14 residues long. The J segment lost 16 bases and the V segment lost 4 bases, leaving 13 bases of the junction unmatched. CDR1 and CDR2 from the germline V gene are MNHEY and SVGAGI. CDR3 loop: CASSSNGQGVPPYF. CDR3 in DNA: TGTGCCAGCAGTTCCAATGGACAGGGGGTTCCTCCTTACTTC.

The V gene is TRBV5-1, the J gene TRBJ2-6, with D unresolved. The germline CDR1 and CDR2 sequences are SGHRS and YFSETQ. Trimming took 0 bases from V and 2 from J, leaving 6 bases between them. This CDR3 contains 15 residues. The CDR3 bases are TGCGCCAGCAGCTTGGGTTCGGCTGGGGCCAACGTCCTGACTTTC. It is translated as CASSLGSAGANVLTF.

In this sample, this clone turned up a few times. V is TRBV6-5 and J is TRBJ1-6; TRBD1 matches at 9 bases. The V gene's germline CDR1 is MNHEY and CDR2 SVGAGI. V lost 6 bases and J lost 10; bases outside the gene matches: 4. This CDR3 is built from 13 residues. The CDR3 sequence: CASRGTGLSPLHF. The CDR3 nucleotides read TGTGCCAGCAGAGGGACAGGGTTATCACCCCTCCACTTT.

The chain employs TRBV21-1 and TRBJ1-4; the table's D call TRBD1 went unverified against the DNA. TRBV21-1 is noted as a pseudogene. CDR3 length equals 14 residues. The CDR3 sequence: CASKTGGLHEKLFF. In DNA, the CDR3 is TGTGCCAGCAAAACAGGGGGCTTACATGAAAAACTGTTTTTT.

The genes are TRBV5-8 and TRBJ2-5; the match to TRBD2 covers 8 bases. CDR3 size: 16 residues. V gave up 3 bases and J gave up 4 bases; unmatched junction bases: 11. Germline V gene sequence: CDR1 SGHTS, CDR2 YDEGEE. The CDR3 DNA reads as TGTGCCAGCAGCTGGGGGAGTAGCGGGAATGGAGAGACCCAGTACTTC. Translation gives CASSWGSSGNGETQYF.

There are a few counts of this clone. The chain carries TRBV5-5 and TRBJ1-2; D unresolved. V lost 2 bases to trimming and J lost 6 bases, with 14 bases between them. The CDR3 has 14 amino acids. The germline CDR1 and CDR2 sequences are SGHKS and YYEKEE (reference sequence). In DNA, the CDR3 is TGTGCCAGCAGCTTCCGGTTGAGGGCTGATGGCTACACCTTC. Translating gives CASSFRLRADGYTF.

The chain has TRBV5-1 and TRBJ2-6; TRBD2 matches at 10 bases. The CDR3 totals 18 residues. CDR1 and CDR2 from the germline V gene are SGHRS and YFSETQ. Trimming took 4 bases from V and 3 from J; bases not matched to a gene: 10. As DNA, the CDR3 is TGCGCCAGCAGCCCCGGCCTAGCGGGAGTTAGTGGGGCCAACGTCCTGACTTTC. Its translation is CASSPGLAGVSGANVLTF.

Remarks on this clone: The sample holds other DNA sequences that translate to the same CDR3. CDR3 protein: CASSPGQGYGYTF. CDR3 DNA sequence: TGTGCCAGTAGTCCCGGACAGGGGTATGGCTACACCTTC. The genes are TRBV19 and TRBJ1-2, with 9 positions matching TRBD1. This CDR3 spans 13 amino acids. V lost 5 bases and J lost 5; bases outside the gene matches: 3. In germline, CDR1 is LNHDA, CDR2 SQIVND (reference sequence).

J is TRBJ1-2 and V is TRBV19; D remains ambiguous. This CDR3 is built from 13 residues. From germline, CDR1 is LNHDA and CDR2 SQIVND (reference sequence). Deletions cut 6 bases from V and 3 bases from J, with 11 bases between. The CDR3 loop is CASRRAEDYGYTF. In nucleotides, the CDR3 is TGTGCCAGTAGGAGAGCAGAGGACTATGGCTACACCTTC. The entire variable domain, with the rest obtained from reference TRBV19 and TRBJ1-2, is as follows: DGGITQSPKYLFRKEGQNVTLSCEQNLNHDAMYWYRQDPGQGLRLIYYSQIVNDFQKGDIAEGYSVSREKKESFPLTVTSAQKNPTAFYLCASRRAEDYGYTFGSGTRLTVV.

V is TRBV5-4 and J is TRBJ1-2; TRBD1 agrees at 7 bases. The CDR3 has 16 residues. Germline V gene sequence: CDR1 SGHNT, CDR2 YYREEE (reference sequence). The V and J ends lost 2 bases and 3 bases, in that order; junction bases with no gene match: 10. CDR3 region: CASSFRGRPGDYGYTF. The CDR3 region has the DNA TGTGCCAGCAGCTTTAGGGGGCGCCCGGGGGACTATGGCTACACCTTC.

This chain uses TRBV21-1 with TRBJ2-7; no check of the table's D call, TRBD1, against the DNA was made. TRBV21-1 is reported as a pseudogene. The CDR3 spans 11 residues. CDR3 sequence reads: CASRAGAEQYF. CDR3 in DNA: TGTGCCAGCAGGGCAGGGGCCGAGCAGTACTTC.

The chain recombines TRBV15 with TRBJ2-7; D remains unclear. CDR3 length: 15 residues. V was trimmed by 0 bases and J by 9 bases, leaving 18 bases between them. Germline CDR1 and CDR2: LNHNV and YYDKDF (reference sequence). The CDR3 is CATSRDPRIPTGQYF. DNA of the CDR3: TGTGCCACCAGCAGAGATCCCCGGATCCCTACGGGGCAGTACTTC.

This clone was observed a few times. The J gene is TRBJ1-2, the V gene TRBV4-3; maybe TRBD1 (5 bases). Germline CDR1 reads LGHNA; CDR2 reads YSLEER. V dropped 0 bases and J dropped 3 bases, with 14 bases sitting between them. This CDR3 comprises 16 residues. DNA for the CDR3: TGCGCCAGCAGCCAAGATTGGGGCCGGGTAGACTATGGCTACACCTTC. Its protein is CASSQDWGRVDYGYTF.

CDR3 residues: CASSFGRLSNEKLFF. CDR3 nucleotide sequence: TGTGCCAGCAGTTTCGGGAGGTTGTCTAATGAAAAACTGTTTTTT. The gene calls are TRBV27 and TRBJ1-4; D unresolved. Germline V CDR1 and CDR2: MNHEY, SMNVEV (reference sequence). The CDR3 covers 15 residues. V lost 3 bases to trimming and J lost 3 bases, with 11 bases between them.

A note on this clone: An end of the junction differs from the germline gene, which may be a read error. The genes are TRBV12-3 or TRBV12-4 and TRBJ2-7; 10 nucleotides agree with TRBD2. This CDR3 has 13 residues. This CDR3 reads CASSFSSGGSFDF. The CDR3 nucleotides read TGTGCCAGCAGTTTCTCTAGCGGGGGATCCTTCGACTTC.

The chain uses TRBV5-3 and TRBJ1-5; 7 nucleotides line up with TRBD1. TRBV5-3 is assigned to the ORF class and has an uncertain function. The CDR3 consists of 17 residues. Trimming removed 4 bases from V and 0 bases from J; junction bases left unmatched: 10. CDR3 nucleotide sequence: TGTGCCAGAAGCGAATGGGACAGTAATTATAGCAATCAGCCCCAGCATTTT. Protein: CARSEWDSNYSNQPQHF.